Below, 21 T cell receptor beta chains from the same sample are listed, as sequenced in a study of cytomegalovirus exposure and HLA in healthy donors. It was with 60 Vbeta and 13 Jbeta primers that the PCR ran. Assay: immunoSEQ multiplex PCR; the TCRdb copy retains only in-frame clones and omits some. The table shows approximately 200,000 clones, with 60% to 85% occurring only once. Sequenced input: PBMCs. The receptor set was obtained from a middle-aged man in good health and CMV-seronegative.

The gene calls are TRBV29-1 and TRBJ2-2; D is uncertain. Germline values: CDR1 SQVTM, CDR2 ANQGSEA. This CDR3 region has 14 residues. V shed 2 bases and J shed 3 bases, with 10 bases lying between them. The CDR3 reads CSVEIQSHTGELFF. CDR3 nucleotides: TGCAGCGTTGAAATACAGTCGCACACCGGGGAGCTGTTTTTT.

The V gene is TRBV27, the J gene TRBJ1-5, with 8 positions matching TRBD1. Per the germline V gene, CDR1 is MNHEY and CDR2 is SMNVEV (reference sequence). CDR3 length equals 16 residues. V shed 7 bases and J 1 base; nucleotides not matched to a gene: 9. The CDR3 loop reads CASTPYGQGSNQPQHF. CDR3 sequence (DNA): TGTGCCAGCACCCCTTATGGACAGGGCAGCAATCAGCCCCAGCATTTT.

The chain is built from TRBV9 and TRBJ2-3, with D possibly matching TRBD2 (7 bases). Trimming stripped 4 bases from V and 4 bases from J, with 16 bases between. The CDR3 sequence is 15 residues long. Germline assignment: CDR1 SGDLS and CDR2 YYNGEE. Written as DNA, the CDR3 is TGTGCCAGCAGCTTAGGGGGGGGTACCTCAGATACGCAGTATTTT. Its protein product is CASSLGGGTSDTQYF.

There are a few counts of this clone. This chain uses TRBV9 with TRBJ1-5; D unclear. CDR1 SGDLS and CDR2 YYNGEE come from the germline V gene. The V gene lost 0 bases and the J gene lost 0 bases, with 7 bases spanning the gap. There are 15 residues in the CDR3. The CDR3 sequence: CASSVGGNSNQPQHF. The CDR3 DNA sequence: TGTGCCAGCAGCGTAGGCGGCAATAGCAATCAGCCCCAGCATTTT.

The genes are TRBV5-1 and TRBJ2-7; a weak D match, TRBD2 (6 bases). Between the trimmed V and J ends, which lost 5 bases and 3 bases, there was a span of 21 bases. Germline V gene data show CDR1 as SGHRS and CDR2 as YFSETQ. The CDR3 has 16 residues. In DNA form, the CDR3 reads TGCGCCAGCAGTGTGTTGGGTGTGGCGGGGAGCTACGAGCAGTACTTC. It is translated as CASSVLGVAGSYEQYF.

The chain uses TRBV4-3 and TRBJ2-1; 8 bases fit TRBD2. The CDR3 length is 20 residues. Per germline, CDR1 LGHNA and CDR2 YSLEER. J lost 8 bases, V lost 0 bases, and 21 bases had no gene match. CDR3: CASSQDRGGGPVSTIDEQFF. DNA for the CDR3: TGCGCCAGCAGCCAAGATCGAGGCGGGGGGCCCGTCTCTACAATCGATGAGCAGTTCTTC.

This sequence joins TRBV5-8 and TRBJ1-1, with a tentative D call TRBD1 (5 bases). The CDR3 totals 15 residues. Between the trimmed V and J ends, which lost 5 bases and 0 bases, there was a span of 14 bases. Germline V CDR1 and CDR2: SGHTS, YDEGEE. CDR3 sequence (DNA): TGTGCCAGCAGTCTCCCTTCGACAGTGAACACTGAAGCTTTCTTT. This codes for CASSLPSTVNTEAFF.

V is TRBV30 and J is TRBJ2-7; no clear D. Trimming cost V 0 bases and J 0 bases, with 6 bases left between them. The CDR3 sequence is 13 residues long. Germline CDR1 and CDR2: GTSNPN and SVGIG (reference sequence). The CDR3 DNA reads as TGTGCCTGGAGTGTACAGAGCTCCTACGAGCAGTACTTC. This translates into CAWSVQSSYEQYF.

The chain is built from TRBV18 and TRBJ1-6; 10 bases align to TRBD1. The V gene end was trimmed by 6 bases and the J gene end by 7 bases; junction bases not matched to a gene: 6. CDR3 length equals 15 residues. The V gene's germline CDR1 is KGHSH and CDR2 LQKENI. This CDR3 reads CASSPGQGDNSPLHF. Written as DNA, the CDR3 is TGTGCCAGCTCCCCTGGACAGGGGGACAATTCACCCCTCCACTTT.

The V call is TRBV2, the J call TRBJ2-4; tentative D call: TRBD1 (6 bases). Germline V gives CDR1 SNHLY, CDR2 FYNNEI. The CDR3 is 15 residues long. V lost 3 bases and J 9 bases, leaving 18 bases between the germline ends. CDR3 bases: TGTGCCAGCAGTGAGACCCCCACAGGGTATCCCATTCAGTACTTC. Amino acids: CASSETPTGYPIQYF.

V is TRBV5-6 and J is TRBJ2-7, with D possibly TRBD1 on 6 matching bases. This CDR3 has 12 amino acids. CDR1 is SGHDT, CDR2 YYEEEE, per germline. V was pared by 3 bases and J by 7 bases, with 11 bases between. The CDR3 region is CASSSSGVEQYF. CDR3 DNA: TGTGCCAGCAGCTCTTCAGGGGTGGAGCAGTACTTC.

The chain joins TRBV10-3 to TRBJ2-7; 13 bases match TRBD2. J gave up 2 bases and V 3 bases, and 13 bases lay outside the gene matches. CDR3 length: 19 amino acids. The germline V gene has CDR1 ENHRY and CDR2 SYGVKD. In DNA, the CDR3 is TGTGCCATCAGTGATTGGGGACTAGCGGGACTTCCAATGACCTACGAGCAGTACTTC. Residues: CAISDWGLAGLPMTYEQYF.

J is TRBJ1-2 and V is TRBV29-1; D gene unclear. CDR3 length: 13 amino acids. Germline V gives CDR1 SQVTM, CDR2 ANQGSEA. Trimming removed 0 bases at V and 8 bases at J, with 13 bases between. The CDR3: CSVEDRYMPGYTF. Written as DNA, the CDR3 is TGCAGCGTTGAAGATCGTTACATGCCCGGCTACACCTTC.

The V gene is TRBV27, the J gene TRBJ1-1; TRBD1 aligns across 9 bases. Germline CDR1 is MNHEY and CDR2 is SMNVEV (reference sequence). V lost 8 bases to trimming and J lost 7 bases; unmatched junction nucleotides: 11. The CDR3 spans 14 residues. CDR3 sequence: CASALDRGFGEAFF. CDR3 DNA sequence: TGTGCCAGCGCACTGGACAGGGGATTCGGTGAAGCTTTCTTT.

This rearrangement joins TRBV5-6 to TRBJ1-4; TRBD1 is a possible D gene (5 bases). The CDR3 length is 15 residues. The ends were cut back, 4 bases at V and 3 bases at J, with 13 bases in the middle. The germline V gene encodes CDR1 SGHDT and CDR2 YYEEEE. CDR3 DNA sequence: TGTGCCAGCAGCGCCTGGGGCGGATCTAATGAAAAACTGTTTTTT. Its translation: CASSAWGGSNEKLFF.

This rearrangement joins TRBV7-8 to TRBJ1-4; D is ambiguous. Germline loops: CDR1 SGHVS, CDR2 FQNEAQ. V was shortened by 4 bases and J by 4 bases, with 7 bases between the two germline ends. CDR3 size: 13 residues. The CDR3 DNA is TGTGCCAGCAGCTCCAGCGATAATGAAAAACTGTTTTTT. Its translation: CASSSSDNEKLFF.

V usage is TRBV7-8 and J usage is TRBJ1-1; 10 nucleotides match TRBD1. The CDR3 covers 16 residues. V shed 3 bases and J 0 bases; nucleotides not matched to a gene: 4. Germline V gene sequence: CDR1 SGHVS, CDR2 FQNEAQ. The CDR3 DNA sequence: TGTGCCAGCAGCTTGCGGGACAGGGGAATGAACACTGAAGCTTTCTTT. Translation: CASSLRDRGMNTEAFF.

This chain uses TRBV15 with TRBJ2-1; no definite D call. The CDR3 spans 13 residues. Germline CDR1 reads LNHNV; CDR2 reads YYDKDF (reference sequence). The ends were cut back, 1 base at V and 7 bases at J, with 8 bases in the middle. CDR3 coding DNA: TGTGCCACCAGCAGAGTTGAACGGAATGAGCAGTTCTTC. Amino acid sequence: CATSRVERNEQFF.

The chain employs TRBV5-1 and TRBJ2-2; possibly TRBD1 or TRBD2 for D (5 bases each). Deletions cut 9 bases from V and 0 bases from J, with 15 bases between. This CDR3 is 15 amino acids long. Germline CDR1 SGHRS, CDR2 YFSETQ. DNA for the CDR3: TGCGCCACCAGAGGGGCAGGTACGAACACCGGGGAGCTGTTTTTT. Amino acids: CATRGAGTNTGELFF.

This rearrangement joins TRBV7-3 to TRBJ2-5; weak D call: TRBD1 (6 bases). The V gene lost 5 bases and the J gene lost 4 bases, with 11 bases spanning the gap. CDR1 and CDR2 (germline): SGHTA, FQGTGA. This CDR3 is built from 13 residues. This CDR3 is CASSPTGRETQYF. The CDR3 coding sequence is TGTGCCAGCAGCCCGACAGGACGAGAGACCCAGTACTTC.

The V gene is TRBV11-2, the J gene TRBJ2-7, with 7 bases identical to TRBD1. With 5 bases clipped from V and 1 base from J, the junction kept 5 bases outside the gene matches. The CDR3 has 14 amino acids. Germline CDR1 SGHAT, CDR2 FQNNGV. The CDR3 loop reads CASSRDRVSYEQYF. CDR3 bases: TGTGCCAGCAGCCGAGACAGGGTTTCCTACGAGCAGTACTTC.